This T cell receptor (beta chain) was documented in a study of blood T cell repertoires in COVID-19. Study details: COVID-19 samples from acute and convalescent phases originated in the United States, Italy and Spain.

Data came from immunoSEQ multiplex PCR; TCRdb stores just in-frame clones and leaves some out. The sample holds about 38,000 clones; roughly 80% are singletons and the top ten take over 1.5%. During active infection, Seattle patients enrolled and were then monitored through disease. The CDR3 totals 13 residues. Germline V lookup: CDR1 GTSNPN, CDR2 SVGIG (reference sequence). The V and J ends lost 4 bases and 5 bases respectively, with 13 bases between them. The chain is built from TRBV30 and TRBJ2-3; a possible D gene is TRBD1 (5 bases). This receptor was identified in a man between 60 and 70 years old with COVID-19, enrolled during active disease. The sample taken for sequencing was peripheral blood. The CDR3 region is CAWNLKGIDTQYF. CDR3 nucleotide sequence: TGTGCCTGGAACCTCAAGGGGATAGATACGCAGTATTTT.